This T cell receptor (beta chain) was found in a study of blood T cell repertoires in COVID-19. With 0 bases removed from V and 4 bases from J, the gap between germline ends came to 12 bases. The CDR3 sequence is 15 residues long. CDR1 and CDR2 from the germline V gene are LGHDT and YNNKEL (reference sequence). Original methodology: Amplification with reference gene primers provided the estimates of nucleated cell counts. TCRdb's table, derived via immunoSEQ multiplex PCR, lists solely in-frame clones and lacks some. Clone size and V and J calls were adopted from that table, with D and trimming inferred from the DNA. Among 110,000 to 150,000 clones listed, 85% were seen once.

The clonotype comes from a man over 45 with acute or convalescent COVID-19. The sequencing sample was made of peripheral blood. The V and J genes are TRBV3-1 (or the pseudogene TRBV3-2) and TRBJ1-2; D ambiguous. The DNA of the CDR3 is TGTGCCAGCAGCCAAGATCAGCGGGGAATCTATGGCTACACCTTC. It specifies CASSQDQRGIYGYTF.